These 4 T cell receptor beta chains share one sample of origin, sequenced in a study of identical twins. MiXCR, applied by TCRdb to the 5' RACE reads, yields one record per CDR3 protein. The sample records about 660,000 distinct CDR3 sequences, around 8.3% being singletons. The sample was also linked to a second study, of yellow fever vaccine responses in identical twins.

What was sequenced was PBMCs. Every receptor here comes from a woman under 30 in good health.

The chain links TRBV29-1 to TRBJ2-3, with 7 nucleotides matching TRBD2. V lost 3 bases to trimming and J lost 2 bases; unmatched junction nucleotides: 11. This CDR3 comprises 16 residues. Germline-derived CDR1 and CDR2 are SQVTM and ANQGSEA. CDR3 region: CSVDGLAGVFTDTQYF. CDR3 DNA sequence: TGCAGCGTTGATGGTCTCGCGGGGGTGTTCACAGATACGCAGTATTTT.

The chain recombines TRBV6-1 with TRBJ1-5, with D unclear. CDR3 length: 14 amino acids. Trimming shortened V by 6 bases and J by 6 bases, and 15 bases separated the two germline ends. The germline gives CDR1 MNHNS, CDR2 SASEGT. The CDR3: CASRQGGRGQPQHF. CDR3 nucleotide sequence: TGTGCCAGCAGACAAGGAGGACGTGGTCAGCCCCAGCATTTT.

The rearrangement joins TRBV3-1 to TRBJ1-1; D gene uncertain. Germline lookup yields CDR1 LGHDT and CDR2 YNNKEL (reference sequence). The CDR3 has 15 residues. Trimming stripped 2 bases from V and 1 base from J, with 11 bases between. The CDR3 loop reads CASSQSLGQNTEAFF. The CDR3, as DNA: TGTGCCAGCAGCCAAAGTCTTGGTCAGAACACTGAAGCTTTCTTT.

This clonotype was observed at least ten times. CDR3: CASSLFRLRGQGIGSYNEQFF. CDR3 DNA: TGTGCCAGCAGCCTGTTCCGACTCCGAGGGCAGGGAATAGGGTCCTACAATGAGCAGTTCTTC. The chain employs TRBV7-9 and TRBJ2-1, with D perhaps matching TRBD1 or TRBD2 (5 bases each). The CDR3 covers 21 residues. In germline, CDR1 is SEHNR, CDR2 FQNEAQ (reference sequence). Trimming removed 5 bases at V and 1 base at J, with 30 bases between. The full variable domain, in which reference TRBV7-9 and TRBJ2-1 provide the parts outside the CDR3, is DTGVSQNPRHKITKRGQNVTFRCDPISEHNRLYWYRQTLGQGPEFLTYFQNEAQLEKSRLLSDRFSAERPKGSFSTLEIQRTEQGDSAMYLCASSLFRLRGQGIGSYNEQFFGPGTRLTVL.